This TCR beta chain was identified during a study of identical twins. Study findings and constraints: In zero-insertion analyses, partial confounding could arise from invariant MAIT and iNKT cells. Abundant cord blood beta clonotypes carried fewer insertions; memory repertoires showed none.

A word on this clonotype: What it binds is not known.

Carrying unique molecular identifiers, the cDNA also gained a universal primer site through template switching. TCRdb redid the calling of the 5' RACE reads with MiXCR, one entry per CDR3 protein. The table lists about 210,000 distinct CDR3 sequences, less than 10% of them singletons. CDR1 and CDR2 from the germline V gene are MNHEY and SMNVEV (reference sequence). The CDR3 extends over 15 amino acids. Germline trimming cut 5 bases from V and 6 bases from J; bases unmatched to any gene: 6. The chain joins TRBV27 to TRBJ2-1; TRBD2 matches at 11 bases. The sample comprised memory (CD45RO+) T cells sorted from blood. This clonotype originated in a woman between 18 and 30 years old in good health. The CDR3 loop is CASSPLAGGCNEQFF. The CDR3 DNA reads TGTGCCAGCAGTCCCTTAGCGGGGGGGTGCAATGAGCAGTTCTTC.